These 27 T cell receptor beta chains were sequenced from one sample in a study of T cell responses to AZD1222 COVID-19 vaccine. The protocol was immunoSEQ multiplex PCR, while the TCRdb copy is restricted to in-frame clones and leaves out a portion. The sample lists about 34,000 clones, around 78% occurring once. Sample: peripheral blood, taken 28 days after the second AZD1222 dose. These receptors originate from an adult who received the AZD1222 COVID-19 vaccine.

The chain uses TRBV5-1 and TRBJ1-2; 8 bases align to TRBD1. Trimming cost V 4 bases and J 3 bases; bases outside gene matches: 8. Germline assignment: CDR1 SGHRS and CDR2 YFSETQ. The CDR3 runs 15 residues. The CDR3 spells CASSLTGQGDYGYTF. The DNA of the CDR3 is TGCGCCAGCAGCCTAACAGGACAGGGAGACTATGGCTACACCTTC.

This clone was detected only a few times. The chain has TRBV18 and TRBJ1-6, with D possibly matching TRBD1 (6 bases). V was trimmed by 5 bases and J by 0 bases, leaving 20 bases between them. The CDR3 covers 19 residues. CDR1 KGHSH and CDR2 LQKENI come from the germline V gene. The CDR3 loop is CASSLLTGPEGSYNSPLHF. Written as DNA, the CDR3 is TGTGCCAGCTCATTATTGACAGGCCCCGAGGGCTCCTATAATTCACCCCTCCACTTT.

The chain combines TRBV24-1 with TRBJ2-3; possibly TRBD2 for D (7 bases). The germline V gene has CDR1 KGHDR and CDR2 SFDVKD. Trimming stripped 4 bases from V and 6 bases from J, with 16 bases between. This CDR3 comprises 15 residues. The CDR3 sequence: CATSDLTKGGDTQYF. The CDR3 bases are TGTGCCACCAGTGACCTGACAAAGGGGGGGGATACGCAGTATTTT.

The V call is TRBV4-2, the J call TRBJ2-6, with 8 nucleotides matching TRBD2. The CDR3 extends over 21 amino acids. Germline assignment: CDR1 LGHNA and CDR2 YNFKEQ. Trimming took 0 bases from V and 0 from J; bases not matched to a gene: 13. The CDR3 is CASSQDSGGASFSSGANVLTF. CDR3 coding DNA: TGTGCCAGCAGCCAAGATTCCGGGGGGGCTTCGTTCTCCTCTGGGGCCAACGTCCTGACTTTC.

J is TRBJ2-5 and V is TRBV19; D may correspond to TRBD1 or TRBD2 (5 bases each). In germline, CDR1 is LNHDA, CDR2 SQIVND (reference sequence). V was clipped by 7 bases and J by 0 bases, with 12 bases between them. This CDR3 has 14 residues. CDR3 sequence reads: CASNDGGDQETQYF. In DNA, the CDR3 is TGTGCCAGTAATGATGGGGGTGACCAAGAGACCCAGTACTTC.

This clone was recorded only once. The chain has TRBV7-9 and TRBJ2-1; possible D gene TRBD2, 6 bases. This CDR3 is 15 amino acids long. Trimming left V 6 bases short and J 0 bases short, with 12 bases between. The germline V gene encodes CDR1 SEHNR and CDR2 FQNEAQ (reference sequence). The CDR3 coding sequence is TGTGCCAGCAGGGAGCGGGTAAGCTCCTACAATGAGCAGTTCTTC. Its translation: CASRERVSSYNEQFF.

This clone was seen a single time. This chain joins TRBV5-1 and TRBJ1-3; D is unclear. The CDR3 has 16 residues. Germline CDR1 and CDR2: SGHRS and YFSETQ. Trimming took 1 base from V and 0 from J, leaving 11 bases between them. CDR3 DNA: TGCGCCAGCAGCTTGATCCAGCCCAGCTCTGGAAACACCATATATTTT. Translating it yields CASSLIQPSSGNTIYF. The entire variable domain, with the rest obtained from reference TRBV5-1 and TRBJ1-3, is as follows: KAGVTQTPRYLIKTRGQQVTLSCSPISGHRSVSWYQQTPGQGLQFLFEYFSETQRNKGNFPGRFSGRQFSNSRSEMNVSTLELGDSALYLCASSLIQPSSGNTIYFGEGSWLTVV.

The V call is TRBV5-4, the J call TRBJ1-6; maybe TRBD1 (5 bases). CDR1 and CDR2 (germline): SGHNT, YYREEE (reference sequence). The V end was cut by 0 bases, the J end by 8 bases, with 12 bases between. The CDR3 has 15 amino acids. CDR3 in amino acids: CASSLVAAGDSPLHF. In DNA, the CDR3 is TGTGCCAGCAGCTTGGTGGCGGCGGGGGATTCACCCCTCCACTTT.

The V and J genes are TRBV3-1 (or the pseudogene TRBV3-2) and TRBJ2-2; D ambiguous. CDR1 and CDR2 from the germline V gene are LGHDT and YNNKEL (reference sequence). The CDR3 has 18 residues. V was pared by 4 bases and J by 1 base, with 19 bases between. This CDR3 is CASSPVIPRTENTGELFF. CDR3 in DNA: TGTGCCAGCAGCCCTGTTATCCCGAGGACGGAGAACACCGGGGAGCTGTTTTTT.

This clone was observed once. The chain couples TRBV3-1 (or the pseudogene TRBV3-2) to TRBJ2-3; 11 bases are a match to TRBD2. The CDR3 runs to 16 residues. With 4 bases clipped from V and 3 bases from J, the junction kept 6 bases outside the gene matches. Germline V lookup: CDR1 LGHDT, CDR2 YNNKEL (reference sequence). The CDR3 spells CASSRDSGGGTDTQYF. DNA for the CDR3: TGTGCCAGCAGCCGGGATAGCGGGGGGGGGACAGATACGCAGTATTTT.

This clone was detected once. This chain connects TRBV5-8 to TRBJ2-7, with D possibly TRBD2 on 7 matching bases. The germline V gene has CDR1 SGHTS and CDR2 YDEGEE. Trimming removed 7 bases at V and 6 bases at J, with 20 bases between. The CDR3 sequence is 14 residues long. As DNA, the CDR3 is TGTGCCAGCGTCTCGGTGAGGGGGAGGGGCGAGCAGTACTTC. Translation: CASVSVRGRGEQYF.

The rearrangement uses TRBV6-2 or TRBV6-3 and TRBJ1-2; possible D gene TRBD1, 6 bases. CDR1 is MNHEY and CDR2 is SVGEGT in the germline V gene. Trimming shortened V by 7 bases and J by 4 bases, and 16 bases separated the two germline ends. This CDR3 is 14 amino acids long. In nucleotides, the CDR3 is TGTGCCAGCACCCCGGGGGCAGGACTCTATGGCTACACCTTC. This sequence encodes CASTPGAGLYGYTF.

The chain links TRBV27 to TRBJ2-3; D may be TRBD1 (5 bases). V lost 5 bases and J 3 bases, leaving 12 bases between the germline ends. This CDR3 comprises 14 residues. From germline, CDR1 is MNHEY and CDR2 SMNVEV (reference sequence). The DNA of the CDR3 is TGTGCCAGCAGTCTTATGCCAGGGACAGATACGCAGTATTTT. Its protein product is CASSLMPGTDTQYF.

V and J are TRBV6-5 and TRBJ1-1; D is unclear. Germline V CDR1 and CDR2: MNHEY, SVGAGI. CDR3 length equals 14 residues. V lost 0 bases and J 5 bases, leaving 10 bases between the germline ends. CDR3 region: CASSYSTGKTEAFF. CDR3 sequence (DNA): TGTGCCAGCAGTTACTCGACGGGGAAGACTGAAGCTTTCTTT.

Here the CDR3 reads CASSLSWRGVEGDNEKLFF. The DNA of the CDR3 is TGTGCCAGCAGCTTAAGCTGGAGAGGGGTAGAGGGGGATAATGAAAAACTGTTTTTT. J is TRBJ1-4 and V is TRBV7-6, with a possible D match to TRBD1 (6 bases). Germline V CDR1 and CDR2: SGHVS, FNYEAQ. This CDR3 has 19 amino acids. V lost 2 bases and J lost 4, with 23 bases in between.

This chain connects TRBV6-5 to TRBJ2-5; D not resolved. Germline loops: CDR1 MNHEY, CDR2 SVGAGI. V gave up 7 bases and J gave up 2 bases, with 17 bases separating them. CDR3 length: 15 amino acids. The CDR3 nucleotides are TGTGCCAGCACCCGGTCTGGGCCACTACAAGAGACCCAGTACTTC. Its protein is CASTRSGPLQETQYF.

This chain joins TRBV7-9 and TRBJ1-2, with 9 bases matching TRBD1. The CDR3 runs to 13 residues. V lost 7 bases, J lost 7 bases, and 7 bases stayed unmatched. The germline gives CDR1 SEHNR, CDR2 FQNEAQ (reference sequence). The CDR3 here is CASIGDRVGGYTF. CDR3 in DNA: TGTGCCAGCATCGGGGACAGGGTCGGTGGCTACACCTTC.

The chain carries TRBV15 and TRBJ1-6; TRBD1 agrees at 7 bases. The CDR3 is 16 residues long. Trimming took 0 bases from V and 7 from J; bases not matched to a gene: 6. Germline CDR1 reads LNHNV; CDR2 reads YYDKDF (reference sequence). CDR3 region: CATSRDVQGGNSPLHF. In DNA, the CDR3 is TGTGCCACCAGCAGAGATGTTCAGGGGGGGAATTCACCCCTCCACTTT.

Only one count was recorded for this clone. The chain is built from TRBV18 and TRBJ1-2, with a weak D call TRBD1 (5 bases). V dropped 4 bases and J dropped 1 base, with 22 bases sitting between them. The CDR3 sequence is 18 residues long. Germline CDR1 and CDR2: KGHSH and LQKENI. The DNA of the CDR3 is TGTGCCAGCTCACAACTTCAGGCCACCGGGCAGGGTAACTATGGCTACACCTTC. Encoded protein: CASSQLQATGQGNYGYTF.

The chain uses TRBV6-5 and TRBJ1-6; TRBD1 is a possible D gene (6 bases). V was cut by 5 bases and J by 8 bases, with 13 bases left in between. Germline CDR1 and CDR2: MNHEY and SVGAGI. The CDR3 contains 14 residues. The DNA for the CDR3 is TGTGCCAGCAGTCCACAGGGTGGCGATTCACCCCTCCACTTT. This gives the protein CASSPQGGDSPLHF.

CDR3 sequence reads: CASSGMDRDTYEQYF. CDR3 bases: TGTGCCAGCAGCGGGATGGACAGGGATACCTACGAGCAGTACTTC. This sequence joins TRBV5-8 and TRBJ2-7, with TRBD1 matching 8 bases. The CDR3 is 15 amino acids. Per germline, CDR1 SGHTS and CDR2 YDEGEE. The J segment lost 2 bases and the V segment lost 4 bases, leaving 8 bases of the junction unmatched.

The chain carries TRBV12-5 and TRBJ1-4; weak D call: TRBD1 (5 bases). This CDR3 region has 14 residues. V shed 6 bases and J shed 4 bases, with 12 bases lying between them. Looked up from germline, CDR1 is LGHNT and CDR2 is FRNRAP. In DNA, the CDR3 is TGTGCTAGTGGCCCTGGGACGGTTAATGAAAAACTGTTTTTT. It codes for CASGPGTVNEKLFF.

J is TRBJ2-5 and V is TRBV15, with 10 bases that match TRBD1. CDR3 length equals 15 residues. V gave up 1 base and J gave up 5 bases; unmatched junction bases: 4. CDR1 and CDR2 (germline): LNHNV, YYDKDF (reference sequence). This CDR3 is CATSRAGQGVETQYF. The CDR3, as DNA: TGTGCCACCAGCAGAGCTGGACAGGGGGTGGAGACCCAGTACTTC.

The V gene is TRBV30, the J gene TRBJ1-3; D ambiguous. V was pared by 2 bases and J by 1 base, with 0 bases between. CDR3 length equals 11 residues. The germline V gene has CDR1 GTSNPN and CDR2 SVGIG (reference sequence). The CDR3 reads CAWSSGNTIYF. CDR3 DNA: TGTGCCTGGAGTTCTGGAAACACCATATATTTT.

This clone was counted only a few times. The rearrangement links TRBV19 to TRBJ1-2; the match to TRBD1 covers 7 bases. CDR1 LNHDA and CDR2 SQIVND come from the germline V gene (reference sequence). The CDR3 is 15 residues long. Trimming cost V 3 bases and J 2 bases; bases outside gene matches: 6. The CDR3 nucleotides are TGTGCCAGTAGTATCCCGACAGGGCAGAACTATGGCTACACCTTC. It translates to CASSIPTGQNYGYTF.

The chain links TRBV7-9 to TRBJ2-7, with D perhaps matching TRBD2 (5 bases). CDR1 is SEHNR and CDR2 is FQNEAQ in the germline V gene (reference sequence). With 1 base removed from V and 7 bases from J, the gap between germline ends came to 8 bases. The CDR3 consists of 12 residues. The CDR3 reads CASSLERGEQYF. CDR3 DNA sequence: TGTGCCAGCAGCTTAGAAAGAGGGGAGCAGTACTTC.

Only a few counts were recorded for this clone. The rearrangement uses TRBV9 and TRBJ1-5; unclear D gene. CDR3 size: 15 residues. V was trimmed by 0 bases and J by 4 bases, leaving 11 bases between them. Germline-derived CDR1 and CDR2 are SGDLS and YYNGEE. CDR3 bases: TGTGCCAGCAGCGTAGGCTCCAGCCCAAATCAGCCCCAGCATTTT. Translated, it gives CASSVGSSPNQPQHF.